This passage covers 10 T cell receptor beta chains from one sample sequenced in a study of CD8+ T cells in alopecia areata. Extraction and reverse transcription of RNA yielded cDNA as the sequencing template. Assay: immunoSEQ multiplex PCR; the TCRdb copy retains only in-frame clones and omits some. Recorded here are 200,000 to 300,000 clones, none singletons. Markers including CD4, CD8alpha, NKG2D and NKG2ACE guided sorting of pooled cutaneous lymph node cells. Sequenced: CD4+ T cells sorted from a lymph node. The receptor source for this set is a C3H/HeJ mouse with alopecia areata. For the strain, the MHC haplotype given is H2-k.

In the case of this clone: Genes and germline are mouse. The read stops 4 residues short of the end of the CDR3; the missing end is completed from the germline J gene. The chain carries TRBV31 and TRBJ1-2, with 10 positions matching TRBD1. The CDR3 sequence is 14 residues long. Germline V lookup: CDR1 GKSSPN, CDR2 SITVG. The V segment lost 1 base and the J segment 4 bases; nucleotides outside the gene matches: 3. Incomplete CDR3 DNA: TGTGCCTGGAGTCCGGGACAGGGGAGCTCC. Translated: CAWSPGQGSS. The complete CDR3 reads CAWSPGQGSSDYTF.

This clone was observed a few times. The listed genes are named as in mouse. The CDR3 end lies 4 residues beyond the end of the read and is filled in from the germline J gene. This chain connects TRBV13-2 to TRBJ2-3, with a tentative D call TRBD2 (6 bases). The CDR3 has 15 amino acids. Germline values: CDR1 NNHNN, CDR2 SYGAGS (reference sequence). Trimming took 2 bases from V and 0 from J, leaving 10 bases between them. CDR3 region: CASGELGNSAETLYF. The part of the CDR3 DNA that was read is TGTGCCAGCGGTGAGCTGGGGAATAGTGCAGAA.

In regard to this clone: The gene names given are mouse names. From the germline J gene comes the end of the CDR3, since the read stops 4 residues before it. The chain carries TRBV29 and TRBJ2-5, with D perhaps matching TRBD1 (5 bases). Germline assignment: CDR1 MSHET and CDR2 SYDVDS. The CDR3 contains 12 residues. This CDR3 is CASRQTEDTQYF. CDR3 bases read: TGTGCTAGCAGGCAGACAGAAGAC.

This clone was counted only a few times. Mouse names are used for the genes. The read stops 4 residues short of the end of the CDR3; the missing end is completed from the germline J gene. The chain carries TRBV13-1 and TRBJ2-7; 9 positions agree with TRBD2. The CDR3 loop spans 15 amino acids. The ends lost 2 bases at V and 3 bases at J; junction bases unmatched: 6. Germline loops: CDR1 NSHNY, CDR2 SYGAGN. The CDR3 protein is CASSEEGWGGYEQYF. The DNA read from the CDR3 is TGTGCCAGCAGTGAAGAGGGCTGGGGGGGCTAT.

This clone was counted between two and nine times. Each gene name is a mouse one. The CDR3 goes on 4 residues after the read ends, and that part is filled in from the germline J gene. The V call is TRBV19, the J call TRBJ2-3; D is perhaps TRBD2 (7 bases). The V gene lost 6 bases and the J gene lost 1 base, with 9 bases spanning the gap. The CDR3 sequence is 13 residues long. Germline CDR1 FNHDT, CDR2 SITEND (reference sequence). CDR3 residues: CASMGGGAETLYF. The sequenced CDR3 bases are TGTGCCAGCATGGGGGGCGGTGCAGAA.

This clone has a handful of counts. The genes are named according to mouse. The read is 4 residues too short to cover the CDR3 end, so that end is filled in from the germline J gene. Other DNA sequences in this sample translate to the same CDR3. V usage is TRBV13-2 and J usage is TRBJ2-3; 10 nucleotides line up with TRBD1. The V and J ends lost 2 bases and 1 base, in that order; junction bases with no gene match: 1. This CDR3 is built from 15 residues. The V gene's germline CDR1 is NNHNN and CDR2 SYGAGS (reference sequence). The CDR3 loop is CASGETGGGAETLYF. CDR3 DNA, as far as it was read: TGTGCCAGCGGTGAGACAGGGGGCGGTGCAGAA.

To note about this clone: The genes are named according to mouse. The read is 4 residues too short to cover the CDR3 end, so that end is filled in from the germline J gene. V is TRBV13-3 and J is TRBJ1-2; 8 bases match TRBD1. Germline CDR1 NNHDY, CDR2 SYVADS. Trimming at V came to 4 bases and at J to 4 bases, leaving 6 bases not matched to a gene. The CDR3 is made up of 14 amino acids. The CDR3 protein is CASSPTGDGSDYTF. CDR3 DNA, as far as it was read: TGTGCCAGCAGTCCGACAGGGGACGGCTCC.

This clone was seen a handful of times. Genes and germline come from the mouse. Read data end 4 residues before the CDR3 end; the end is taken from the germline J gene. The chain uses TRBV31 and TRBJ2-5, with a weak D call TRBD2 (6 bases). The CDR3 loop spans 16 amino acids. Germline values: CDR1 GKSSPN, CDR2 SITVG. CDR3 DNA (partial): TGTGCCTGGAGTCATCTTGCTGGGGCGCGAGAAGAC. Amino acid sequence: CAWSHLAGARED. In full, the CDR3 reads CAWSHLAGAREDTQYF. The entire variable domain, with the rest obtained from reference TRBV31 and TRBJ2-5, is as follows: AQTIHQWPVAEIKAVGSPLSLGCTIKGKSSPNLYWYWQATGGTLQQLFYSITVGQVESVVQLNLSASRPKDDQFILSTEKLLLSHSGFYLCAWSHLAGAREDTQYFGPGTRLLVL.

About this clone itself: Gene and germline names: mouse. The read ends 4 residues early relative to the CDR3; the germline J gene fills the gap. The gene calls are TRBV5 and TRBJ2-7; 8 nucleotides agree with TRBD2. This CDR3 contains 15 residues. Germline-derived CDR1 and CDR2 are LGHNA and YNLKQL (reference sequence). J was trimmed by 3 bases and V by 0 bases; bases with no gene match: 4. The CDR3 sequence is CASSQDLTGGYEQYF. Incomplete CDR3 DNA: TGTGCCAGCAGCCAAGATTTAACTGGGGGCTAT.

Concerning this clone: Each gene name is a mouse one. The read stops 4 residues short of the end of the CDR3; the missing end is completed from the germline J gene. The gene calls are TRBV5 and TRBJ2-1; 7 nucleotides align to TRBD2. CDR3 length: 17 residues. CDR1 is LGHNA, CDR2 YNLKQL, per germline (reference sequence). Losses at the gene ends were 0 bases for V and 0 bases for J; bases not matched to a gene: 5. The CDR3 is CASSQESGGDNYAEQFF. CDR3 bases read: TGTGCCAGCAGCCAAGAATCCGGGGGGGATAACTATGCT.